This T cell receptor beta chain came from a study of cytomegalovirus exposure and HLA in healthy donors. The PCR ran on 60 Vbeta and 13 Jbeta primers. Only in-frame clones appear in the TCRdb table, and some are missing; sequencing was by immunoSEQ multiplex PCR. The repertoire has 180,000 or so clones, 80% to 90% of them found once; the top ten carry 0.75% to 0.9%. Trimming left V 3 bases short and J 11 bases short, with 13 bases between. Germline assignment: CDR1 MDHEN and CDR2 SYDVKM. There are 12 residues in the CDR3. The sample holds one count of this clone. The chain links TRBV28 to TRBJ1-1, with D possibly TRBD1 on 5 matching bases. The specimen sequenced was PBMCs. This receptor was taken from a woman between 18 and 29 years old in good health and CMV-seronegative. CDR3: CASSLGPWAAFF. CDR3 DNA sequence: TGTGCCAGCAGTTTGGGGCCCTGGGCCGCTTTCTTT. The variable domain in full, with the rest retrieved from reference TRBV28 and TRBJ1-1, is DVKVTQSSRYLVKRTGEKVFLECVQDMDHENMFWYRQDPGLGLRLIYFSYDVKMKEKGDIPEGYSVSREKKERFSLILESASTNQTSMYLCASSLGPWAAFFGQGTRLTVV.